The next 26 T cell receptor beta chains were all read from a single sample in a study of control samples from healthy donors and cancer patients (dated by TCRdb to between 2020 and 2021). The library came from the immunoSEQ multiplex PCR assay. Not all clones reach the TCRdb copy of this immuneACCESS table, which keeps in-frame sequences only. Checked studies attribute under half of the gap to unresolved V genes and leave the rest unexplained. Within this sample are roughly 81,000 clones, with approximately 82% of them counted one time only. Jointly, the top ten make up around a tenth of the sample. Sample: PBMCs. These receptor sequences come from a man in his 60s with head and neck cancer.

The chain couples TRBV27 to TRBJ2-7, with a weak D call TRBD2 (6 bases). Trimming removed 4 bases from V and 3 bases from J, with 13 bases in between. Germline CDR1 MNHEY, CDR2 SMNVEV (reference sequence). The CDR3 extends over 14 amino acids. In nucleotides, the CDR3 is TGTGCCAGCAGTTCCCGGACTAACCACTACGAGCAGTACTTC. Translating it yields CASSSRTNHYEQYF.

The V gene is TRBV3-1 (or the pseudogene TRBV3-2), the J gene TRBJ2-2; no clear D. This CDR3 has 13 residues. V was pared by 2 bases and J by 8 bases, with 9 bases between. The germline V gene has CDR1 LGHDT and CDR2 YNNKEL (reference sequence). The CDR3 loop reads CASSQSGLGELFF. CDR3 sequence (DNA): TGTGCCAGCAGCCAAAGTGGTCTGGGGGAGCTGTTTTTT.

The rearrangement uses TRBV6-1 and TRBJ2-5; no clear D. Trimming took 1 base from V and 1 from J, leaving 13 bases between them. The length of the CDR3 is 16 residues. Germline CDR1 reads MNHNS; CDR2 reads SASEGT. CDR3 bases: TGTGCCAGCAGTGAAGGGTCTAGTAACCGCCAAGAGACCCAGTACTTC. Protein: CASSEGSSNRQETQYF.

The chain combines TRBV15 with TRBJ1-1; TRBD1 might be the D (6 bases). Trimming took off 1 base at V and 1 base at J, with 7 bases between the two ends. Germline CDR1 LNHNV, CDR2 YYDKDF (reference sequence). This CDR3 comprises 14 residues. CDR3 DNA sequence: TGTGCCACCAGCAGAGCAGGGGCGAACACTGAAGCTTTCTTT. Protein sequence: CATSRAGANTEAFF.

The chain couples TRBV27 to TRBJ2-3; 9 bases match TRBD1. The CDR3 is made up of 16 amino acids. Germline CDR1 MNHEY, CDR2 SMNVEV (reference sequence). V dropped 5 bases and J dropped 2; count of bases not matched to a gene: 8. The CDR3 sequence is CASSTRTGATTDTQYF. In nucleotides, the CDR3 is TGTGCCAGCAGTACCCGGACAGGGGCGACCACAGATACGCAGTATTTT.

CDR3 amino acids: CASSNWREDTGELFF. In DNA, the CDR3 is TGTGCCAGCAGCAATTGGCGGGAGGACACCGGGGAGCTGTTTTTT. V is TRBV6-5 and J is TRBJ2-2; 8 bases are a match to TRBD2. The junction had 6 bases not matched to a gene; V was cut back by 6 bases and J by 3 bases. The CDR3 is 15 amino acids. Per the germline V gene, CDR1 is MNHEY and CDR2 is SVGAGI.

The chain combines TRBV5-6 with TRBJ2-2; D ambiguous. This CDR3 is built from 15 residues. With 4 bases removed from V and 1 base from J, the gap between germline ends came to 11 bases. Germline CDR1 SGHDT, CDR2 YYEEEE. The DNA for the CDR3 is TGTGCCAGCAGCGTCGGACCGATGAACACCGGGGAGCTGTTTTTT. Translating gives CASSVGPMNTGELFF.

The chain couples TRBV5-1 to TRBJ1-4; tentatively, D is TRBD1 (6 bases). The CDR3 runs 17 residues. Germline CDR1 reads SGHRS; CDR2 reads YFSETQ. Between the trimmed V and J ends, which lost 4 bases and 4 bases, there was a span of 20 bases. The CDR3 is CASSINRRGQLNEKLFF. As DNA, the CDR3 is TGCGCCAGCAGCATAAACCGCCGAGGACAGCTTAATGAAAAACTGTTTTTT.

This clone was counted many times. V usage is TRBV27 and J usage is TRBJ2-3, with 12 bases identical to TRBD1. The CDR3 contains 18 residues. V dropped 3 bases and J dropped 5; count of bases not matched to a gene: 12. Looked up from germline, CDR1 is MNHEY and CDR2 is SMNVEV (reference sequence). The CDR3 coding sequence is TGTGCCAGCAGTTTTACGGGGCACCGGGACAGGGGGCAAGATACGCAGTATTTT. This encodes CASSFTGHRDRGQDTQYF.

CDR3 protein: CASSVPGAGEKLFF. CDR3 DNA: TGTGCCAGCAGCGTGCCGGGGGCGGGGGAAAAACTGTTTTTT. The chain employs TRBV27 and TRBJ1-4; perhaps TRBD1 as D (6 bases). Per the germline V gene, CDR1 is MNHEY and CDR2 is SMNVEV (reference sequence). V was shortened by 6 bases and J by 8 bases, with 16 bases between the two germline ends. The CDR3 length is 14 residues.

The chain links TRBV18 to TRBJ2-2, with unresolved D. CDR3 size: 15 residues. Trimming took 3 bases from V and 3 from J, leaving 11 bases between them. CDR1 is KGHSH and CDR2 is LQKENI in the germline V gene. As DNA, the CDR3 is TGTGCCAGCTCACCTCCACCCCGGGACACCGGGGAGCTGTTTTTT. The encoded protein is CASSPPPRDTGELFF. Using reference TRBV18 and TRBJ2-2 for the parts outside the CDR3, the full variable domain is NAGVMQNPRHLVRRRGQEARLRCSPMKGHSHVYWYRQLPEEGLKFMVYLQKENIIDESGMPKERFSAEFPKEGPSILRIQQVVRGDSAAYFCASSPPPRDTGELFFGEGSRLTVL.

The chain combines TRBV5-8 with TRBJ2-1, with D perhaps TRBD1 (5 bases). The CDR3 spans 15 residues. CDR1 is SGHTS and CDR2 is YDEGEE in the germline V gene. Between the trimmed V and J ends, which lost 0 bases and 10 bases, there was a span of 17 bases. The CDR3 DNA sequence: TGTGCCAGCAGCTTGGGACAGAACCGACGAAGCGAGCAGTTCTTC. This encodes CASSLGQNRRSEQFF.

The genes are TRBV6-5 and TRBJ1-5; 7 nucleotides line up with TRBD1. The V and J ends lost 8 bases and 6 bases, in that order; junction bases with no gene match: 13. Germline assignment: CDR1 MNHEY and CDR2 SVGAGI. The CDR3 totals 15 residues. CDR3 nucleotide sequence: TGTGCCAGCGACGAGGGAAGGGGGCGTCGTCAGCCCCAGCATTTT. Protein: CASDEGRGRRQPQHF.

V is TRBV18 and J is TRBJ2-7, with D tentatively TRBD1 or TRBD2 (5 bases each). This CDR3 spans 14 amino acids. CDR1 and CDR2 (germline): KGHSH, LQKENI. V gave up 1 base and J gave up 5 bases, with 12 bases separating them. DNA of the CDR3: TGTGCCAGCTCACCACGTGGGGACCTTAACGAGCAGTACTTC. Protein: CASSPRGDLNEQYF.

The chain couples TRBV5-1 to TRBJ2-3; D is unclear. V lost 4 bases to trimming and J lost 2 bases, with 5 bases between them. This CDR3 contains 12 residues. CDR1 and CDR2 from the germline V gene are SGHRS and YFSETQ. The DNA of the CDR3 is TGCGCCAGCAGCCAATACACAGATACGCAGTATTTT. This gives the protein CASSQYTDTQYF. Supplemented by reference TRBV5-1 and TRBJ2-3, the full variable domain reads KAGVTQTPRYLIKTRGQQVTLSCSPISGHRSVSWYQQTPGQGLQFLFEYFSETQRNKGNFPGRFSGRQFSNSRSEMNVSTLELGDSALYLCASSQYTDTQYFGPGTRLTVL.

The rearrangement joins TRBV30 to TRBJ1-3; TRBD1 agrees at 8 bases. In germline, CDR1 is GTSNPN, CDR2 SVGIG (reference sequence). CDR3 length: 14 residues. J lost 5 bases, V lost 1 base, and 4 bases had no gene match. Here the CDR3 reads CAWSAGQGRNTIYF. The CDR3 DNA follows: TGTGCCTGGAGTGCTGGACAGGGCCGAAACACCATATATTTT.

The CDR3 here is CAWNMYQETQYF. The CDR3 DNA reads as TGTGCCTGGAACATGTACCAAGAGACCCAGTACTTC. The J gene is TRBJ2-5, the V gene TRBV30; no clear D. The CDR3 consists of 12 residues. Trimming stripped 4 bases from V and 0 bases from J, with 6 bases between. Looked up from germline, CDR1 is GTSNPN and CDR2 is SVGIG (reference sequence).

The rearrangement uses TRBV11-2 and TRBJ2-1, with 10 bases aligning to TRBD2. The trim removed 2 bases at V and 1 base at J, leaving 2 bases unmatched. Germline values: CDR1 SGHAT, CDR2 FQNNGV. The CDR3 is 16 residues long. CDR3 sequence: CASSLSSGRSYNEQFF. In DNA, the CDR3 is TGTGCCAGCAGCTTAAGTAGCGGGAGGTCCTACAATGAGCAGTTCTTC. The full variable domain, in which reference TRBV11-2 and TRBJ2-1 provide the parts outside the CDR3, is EAGVAQSPRYKIIEKRQSVAFWCNPISGHATLYWYQQILGQGPKLLIQFQNNGVVDDSQLPKDRFSAERLKGVDSTLKIQPAKLEDSAVYLCASSLSSGRSYNEQFFGPGTRLTVL.

The chain is built from TRBV28 and TRBJ1-2; TRBD1 matches at 8 bases. Looked up from germline, CDR1 is MDHEN and CDR2 is SYDVKM. The CDR3 totals 13 residues. V dropped 8 bases and J dropped 5; count of bases not matched to a gene: 7. CDR3 DNA sequence: TGTGCCAGCTTACCAGGGGGCGAGTATGGCTACACCTTC. This sequence encodes CASLPGGEYGYTF.

The chain is built from TRBV19 and TRBJ1-1; D unresolved. The CDR3 has 14 residues. V was cut by 1 base and J by 4 bases, with 10 bases left in between. From germline, CDR1 is LNHDA and CDR2 SQIVND (reference sequence). The CDR3 loop reads CASSIVGEVTEAFF. CDR3 DNA sequence: TGTGCCAGTAGTATAGTCGGAGAGGTCACTGAAGCTTTCTTT.

The table lists this clone with a count of one. The genes are TRBV28 and TRBJ2-7, with no clear D. Per germline, CDR1 MDHEN and CDR2 SYDVKM. The CDR3 contains 13 residues. Trimming took 2 bases from V and 2 from J, leaving 7 bases between them. DNA of the CDR3: TGTGCCAGCAGTTTAAGGACCCCCTACGAGCAGTACTTC. It codes for CASSLRTPYEQYF.

The chain links TRBV28 to TRBJ2-7; maybe TRBD2 (6 bases). V was clipped by 5 bases and J by 4 bases, with 15 bases between them. The CDR3 consists of 14 residues. Germline CDR1 MDHEN, CDR2 SYDVKM. DNA of the CDR3: TGTGCCAGCAGTCCCTCCCCCGGGGGATACGAGCAGTACTTC. Amino acid sequence: CASSPSPGGYEQYF.

This clone has a handful of counts. V is TRBV5-1 and J is TRBJ1-1; tentative D call: TRBD1 (5 bases). Germline V gene lookup returns CDR1 SGHRS and CDR2 YFSETQ. Trimming pared 4 bases from V and 1 base from J, leaving 14 bases between. The CDR3 runs to 15 residues. CDR3 protein: CASSALGGGNTEAFF. The CDR3 bases are TGCGCCAGCAGCGCCTTGGGGGGAGGGAACACTGAAGCTTTCTTT.

This chain links TRBV29-1 with TRBJ1-5; TRBD1 is a possible D gene (6 bases). Germline lookup yields CDR1 SQVTM and CDR2 ANQGSEA. Trimming took 7 bases from V and 2 from J, leaving 15 bases between them. The CDR3 spans 14 residues. The CDR3 sequence is CSASDSARNQPQHF. CDR3 sequence (DNA): TGCAGCGCCTCGGACAGCGCCCGCAATCAGCCCCAGCATTTT.

This clone was observed once. CDR3 nucleotides: TGTGCCAGTAGCAGGACTAGCGATAACAATGAGCAGTTCTTC. Translated: CASSRTSDNNEQFF. The chain employs TRBV19 and TRBJ2-1, with TRBD2 matching 9 bases. Germline assignment: CDR1 LNHDA and CDR2 SQIVND (reference sequence). CDR3 length: 14 residues. V lost 6 bases, J lost 5 bases, and 5 bases stayed unmatched.

This rearrangement joins TRBV7-2 to TRBJ2-1; D may be TRBD2 (6 bases). Germline values: CDR1 SGHTA, CDR2 FQGNSA. The germline V and J ends were trimmed by 5 bases and 0 bases, with 11 bases remaining between them. CDR3 length: 15 residues. Written as DNA, the CDR3 is TGTGCCAGCAGCCATAGCGGAAGCTCCTACAATGAGCAGTTCTTC. Amino acid sequence: CASSHSGSSYNEQFF.